Sequencing of this TCR beta chain was carried out in a study of blood T cell repertoires in COVID-19. Across the study: From the United States, Italy and Spain came samples of acute and convalescent COVID-19. From T cells, B-cell-depleted T cells, or PBMCs came the material, which was cDNA or gDNA.

In the source study's methods: Amplification with reference gene primers provided the estimates of nucleated cell counts. Sequencing was performed with immunoSEQ multiplex PCR; in TCRdb, only in-frame clones are kept and a portion is missing. V, J and clone size were drawn from that table, and D and trimming were deduced from the DNA. This sample has fewer than 200,000 clones, with 84% found just once. From germline, CDR1 is SGHTA and CDR2 FQGTGA. CDR3 length: 16 residues. V was clipped by 5 bases and J by 5 bases; unmatched bases: 11. Only a few counts were recorded for this clone. The sequencing sample was made of peripheral blood. The V call is TRBV7-3, the J call TRBJ2-2; 7 nucleotides agree with TRBD1. The source is a human donor in a cohort sampled during active COVID-19. CDR3: CASSPTGQSITGELFF. The CDR3, as DNA: TGTGCCAGCAGCCCAACGGGACAGAGTATAACCGGGGAGCTGTTTTTT.